This record covers a single T cell receptor (beta chain). Between the trimmed V and J ends, which lost 2 bases and 1 base, there was a span of 17 bases. The germline V gene has CDR1 KGHSH and CDR2 LQKENI. The CDR3 is 17 amino acids. Authors' methods: Amplification of reference gene primers provided the estimated nucleated cell counts. Clones were read by immunoSEQ multiplex PCR, and TCRdb kept only the in-frame ones, dropping some. That table gives V, J and clone size, and the DNA gave D and trimming. The sample carries roughly 120,000 clones, more than 60% recorded once. The data are from a study of blood T cell repertoires in COVID-19.

The sequencing input was peripheral blood. The rearrangement uses TRBV18 and TRBJ1-1; D might be TRBD1 (6 bases). The source of this sequence is a man aged 50-60 years with acute or convalescent COVID-19. CDR3 sequence (DNA): TGTGCCAGCTCACCAAATACAGGGACGATTCAGAACACTGAAGCTTTCTTT. This gives the protein CASSPNTGTIQNTEAFF.